This T cell receptor beta chain was observed in a study of blood T cell repertoires in COVID-19. Per the authors' pipeline: Researchers report that nucleated cell counts were estimated from reference gene primer amplification. TCRdb keeps only in-frame clones here, not all; method: immunoSEQ multiplex PCR. D and trimming come from the DNA, and the V and J calls and clone size come from that table. The table includes under 200,000 clones, approximately 88% detected once. Germline loops: CDR1 MDHEN, CDR2 SYDVKM. This CDR3 is 17 amino acids long. V was shortened by 7 bases and J by 2 bases, with 21 bases between the two germline ends.

Sequencing used peripheral blood. The source is a young man with active or convalescent COVID-19. V usage is TRBV28 and J usage is TRBJ1-5; D not resolved. The CDR3 DNA sequence: TGTGCCAGCAATGGGCGCATCCTTCGGGGTCGCAATCAGCCCCAGCATTTT. Amino acids: CASNGRILRGRNQPQHF.